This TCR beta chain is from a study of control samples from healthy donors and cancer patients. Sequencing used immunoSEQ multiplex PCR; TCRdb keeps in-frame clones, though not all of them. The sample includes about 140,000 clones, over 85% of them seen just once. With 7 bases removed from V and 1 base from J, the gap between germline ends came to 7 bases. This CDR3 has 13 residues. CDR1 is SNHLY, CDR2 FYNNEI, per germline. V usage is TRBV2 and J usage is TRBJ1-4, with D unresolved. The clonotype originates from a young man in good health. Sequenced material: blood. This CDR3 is CASKRRTNEKLFF. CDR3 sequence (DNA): TGTGCCAGCAAGAGGAGAACTAATGAAAAACTGTTTTTT.